Listed below are T cell receptor beta chains from one sample, sequenced in a study of CD8+ T cells in alopecia areata. TCRdb's copy holds only in-frame clones and misses some; the assay was immunoSEQ multiplex PCR. Of over 120,000 clones listed, about 60% are singletons. This material consisted of CD4+ T cells sorted from blood, taken at week 0. The receptors originated from a human donor with alopecia areata. CDR3s include the opening cysteine and the closing phenylalanine or tryptophan.

cdr3_aa j_call v_call
CASSPPGETQYF TRBJ2-5 TRBV18
CASSVGTSGSTDTQYF TRBJ2-3 TRBV25-1
CASSVSTGQSQGEAFF TRBJ1-1 TRBV9
CSVLSGGYEQYF TRBJ2-7 TRBV29-1
CASSSSRQGGGSPLHF TRBJ1-6 TRBV27
CASSPGGQSTDTQYF TRBJ2-3 TRBV5-4
CASSVTSGQETQYF TRBJ2-5 TRBV5-4
CSVAKVQLNTEAFF TRBJ1-1 TRBV29-1
CASSSSGANVLTF TRBJ2-6 TRBV2
CSVDRTGASRGTDTQYF TRBJ2-3 TRBV29-1
CASSSGNMNTEAFF TRBJ1-1 TRBV5-1
CASNDGRGYTF TRBJ1-2 TRBV5-4
CASSRGGAESTDTQYF TRBJ2-3 TRBV5-1
CASSLLPSGGSRTDTQYF TRBJ2-3 TRBV7-2
CAWSVRRGAYNQPQHF TRBJ1-5 TRBV30
CAWSAAGTNYNEQFF TRBJ2-1 TRBV30
CASSNSGTGRSPLHF TRBJ1-6 TRBV6-5
CASSGTGGTDTQYF TRBJ2-3 TRBV9
CASSPTSGATGTQYF TRBJ2-5 TRBV7-2
CASKPTGWFQDGLFF TRBJ1-4 TRBV7-9
CASSPRTGEYEQYF TRBJ2-7 TRBV18
CASSLDGANTEAFF TRBJ1-1 TRBV5-1
CASSYSGPKRNEQFF TRBJ2-1 TRBV6-5
CAINGGPDQPQHF TRBJ1-5 TRBV10-3
CASSQMGQGAGETQYF TRBJ2-5 TRBV9
CATFRTSNSYEQYF TRBJ2-7 TRBV6-5
CASSLAGETNSPLHF TRBJ1-6 TRBV5-1
CATSRKWSNSNQPQHF TRBJ1-5 TRBV15
CASGQGGQPQHF TRBJ1-5 TRBV2
CASSWGTGKTEAFF TRBJ1-1 TRBV7-2
CSVKGGADTQYF TRBJ2-3 TRBV29-1
CASSLYRTPAFF TRBJ1-1 TRBV7-2
CASSQEFRGLAATDTQYF TRBJ2-3 TRBV4-3
CASSSRTGGTDTQYF TRBJ2-3 TRBV7-9
CASSLVWGQGNEQFF TRBJ2-1 TRBV7-2
CSVGDNEQFF TRBJ2-1 TRBV29-1
CAGVGGQLSTQYF TRBJ2-3 TRBV30
CSFPRGRGTYNEQFF TRBJ2-1 TRBV29-1
CASSYPGTDTQYF TRBJ2-3 TRBV7-9
CSAGAGVGYEQYF TRBJ2-7 TRBV29-1
CASRRGAYNEQFF TRBJ2-1 TRBV5-1
CASTRGHGYTF TRBJ1-2 TRBV19
CASSFVLGQGQDTQYF TRBJ2-3 TRBV5-6
CASSLHRGDQPQHF TRBJ1-5 TRBV7-8
CAWTPDAWEPQHF TRBJ1-5 TRBV30
CASSAVGHSSGNTIYF TRBJ1-3 TRBV9
CAWSKRQGEKLFF TRBJ1-4 TRBV30
CASSLGLASTDTQYF TRBJ2-3 TRBV7-2
CASSGRDWAKNIQYF TRBJ2-4 TRBV2
CASTAKGGYGYTF TRBJ1-2 TRBV5-1
CASSKGQGAADTQYF TRBJ2-3 TRBV5-1
CASSSPGEDF TRBJ1-2 TRBV7-9
CASSLFQATNEKLFF TRBJ1-4 TRBV7-9
CASSSRGQGYEQYF TRBJ2-7 TRBV5-1
CAWSRAGGYGNTIYF TRBJ1-3 TRBV30
CASSQDSGNIQYF TRBJ2-4 TRBV7-9
CASSSQPGSYEQYF TRBJ2-7 TRBV5-1
CASSFPSRDTQYF TRBJ2-3 TRBV5-6
CASSPPVSGANVLTF TRBJ2-6 TRBV18
CASSLQIREKLFF TRBJ1-4 TRBV9